This is a list of T cell receptor beta chains from one sample in a study of blood T cells in healthy people across ages. From the 5' RACE reads, TCRdb called clonotypes with MiXCR, one entry per CDR3 protein. The sample has 1.5 million to 1.9 million distinct CDR3 sequences, less than 45% seen once. Sequenced sample: blood. The receptor set was obtained from a woman between 18 and 29 years old in good health. Each CDR3 is given with its conserved first and last residue. Each record gives: clone size, CDR3 length, V gene, D gene, J gene, CDR3 protein, CDR3 DNA. The D gene is left open where the match is weak. Size is stated for part of the rows, as once, few or many counts, or as a class when the clone is expanded.

clone size: -; CDR3 length: 14; V gene: TRBV6-2/TRBV6-3; D gene: TRBD1; J gene: TRBJ2-1; CDR3 protein: CASRSGTENNEQFF; CDR3 DNA: TGTGCCAGCAGATCCGGGACAGAGAACAATGAGCAGTTCTTC
clone size: many; CDR3 length: 16; V gene: TRBV29-1; D gene: TRBD2; J gene: TRBJ2-1; CDR3 protein: CSVGRASGSLDNEQFF; CDR3 DNA: TGCAGCGTGGGCCGGGCTAGCGGGAGCCTCGACAATGAGCAGTTCTTC
clone size: few; CDR3 length: 13; V gene: TRBV14; D gene: -; J gene: TRBJ2-1; CDR3 protein: CASSQARANEQFF; CDR3 DNA: TGTGCCAGCAGCCAAGCCAGGGCCAATGAGCAGTTCTTC
clone size: -; CDR3 length: 17; V gene: TRBV5-4; D gene: TRBD2; J gene: TRBJ2-1; CDR3 protein: CASRLKAGGSLYNEQFF; CDR3 DNA: TGTGCCAGCAGATTAAAAGCGGGGGGATCCTTATACAATGAGCAGTTCTTC
clone size: -; CDR3 length: 14; V gene: TRBV20-1; D gene: -; J gene: TRBJ1-4; CDR3 protein: CSARDFGVREKLFF; CDR3 DNA: TGCAGTGCTAGAGATTTTGGGGTTCGAGAAAAACTGTTTTTT
clone size: few; CDR3 length: 15; V gene: TRBV2; D gene: -; J gene: TRBJ2-1; CDR3 protein: CASSELATPGNEQFF; CDR3 DNA: TGTGCCAGCAGTGAACTAGCGACCCCGGGGAATGAGCAGTTCTTC
clone size: -; CDR3 length: 15; V gene: TRBV12-3/TRBV12-4; D gene: -; J gene: TRBJ2-3; CDR3 protein: CASSPQVVSADTQYF; CDR3 DNA: TGTGCCAGCAGTCCCCAGGTGGTTAGCGCAGATACGCAGTATTTT
clone size: -; CDR3 length: 17; V gene: TRBV5-1; D gene: TRBD1; J gene: TRBJ1-4; CDR3 protein: CASSVGQGVVTNEKLFF; CDR3 DNA: TGCGCCAGCAGCGTGGGACAGGGGGTTGTAACTAATGAAAAACTGTTTTTT
clone size: few; CDR3 length: 13; V gene: TRBV7-2; D gene: -; J gene: TRBJ1-1; CDR3 protein: CASSSGPTTEAFF; CDR3 DNA: TGTGCCAGCAGCTCGGGGCCAACCACTGAAGCTTTCTTT
clone size: -; CDR3 length: 14; V gene: TRBV29-1; D gene: TRBD2; J gene: TRBJ2-7; CDR3 protein: CSVALAGGANEQYF; CDR3 DNA: TGCAGCGTTGCACTAGCGGGGGGGGCCAATGAGCAGTACTTC
clone size: few; CDR3 length: 16; V gene: TRBV9; D gene: TRBD2; J gene: TRBJ2-3; CDR3 protein: CASSALSGSGTDTQYF; CDR3 DNA: TGTGCCAGCAGCGCCCTAAGCGGGAGTGGCACAGATACGCAGTATTTT
clone size: -; CDR3 length: 14; V gene: TRBV9; D gene: -; J gene: TRBJ2-1; CDR3 protein: CASSGEVTYNEQFF; CDR3 DNA: TGTGCCAGCAGCGGGGAAGTCACCTACAATGAGCAGTTCTTC
clone size: few; CDR3 length: 13; V gene: TRBV4-1; D gene: -; J gene: TRBJ1-6; CDR3 protein: CASSRRGASPLHF; CDR3 DNA: TGCGCCAGCTCGAGAAGGGGGGCTTCACCCCTCCACTTT
clone size: few; CDR3 length: 16; V gene: TRBV20-1; D gene: -; J gene: TRBJ1-6; CDR3 protein: CSARPAEVTINSPLHF; CDR3 DNA: TGCAGTGCTAGACCCGCAGAGGTTACGATAAATTCACCCCTCCACTTT
clone size: few; CDR3 length: 15; V gene: TRBV2; D gene: -; J gene: TRBJ2-3; CDR3 protein: CASSETSWYRDTQYF; CDR3 DNA: TGTGCCAGCAGTGAAACTAGTTGGTATCGTGATACGCAGTATTTT
clone size: many; CDR3 length: 14; V gene: TRBV29-1; D gene: -; J gene: TRBJ2-1; CDR3 protein: CSVVIAVSYNEQFF; CDR3 DNA: TGCAGCGTTGTCATAGCGGTCTCCTACAATGAGCAGTTCTTC
clone size: -; CDR3 length: 15; V gene: TRBV4-3; D gene: TRBD2; J gene: TRBJ2-7; CDR3 protein: CASSHMTSGTYEQYF; CDR3 DNA: TGCGCCAGCAGCCATATGACTAGCGGCACCTACGAGCAGTACTTC
clone size: few; CDR3 length: 16; V gene: TRBV4-3; D gene: -; J gene: TRBJ1-2; CDR3 protein: CASSQEGRVAYYGYTF; CDR3 DNA: TGCGCCAGCAGCCAAGAGGGCAGGGTGGCCTACTATGGCTACACCTTC
clone size: few; CDR3 length: 14; V gene: TRBV12-3/TRBV12-4; D gene: -; J gene: TRBJ2-7; CDR3 protein: CASSFQAGTYEQYF; CDR3 DNA: TGTGCCAGCAGTTTTCAGGCAGGCACCTACGAGCAGTACTTC
clone size: -; CDR3 length: 13; V gene: TRBV6-1; D gene: -; J gene: TRBJ1-2; CDR3 protein: CASGIRGGYGYTF; CDR3 DNA: TGTGCCAGCGGCATAAGAGGGGGCTATGGCTACACCTTC
clone size: -; CDR3 length: 15; V gene: TRBV7-2; D gene: -; J gene: TRBJ2-6; CDR3 protein: CASSRRVSGANVLTF; CDR3 DNA: TGTGCCAGCAGCCGCAGGGTCTCTGGGGCCAACGTCCTGACTTTC
clone size: -; CDR3 length: 17; V gene: TRBV4-3; D gene: -; J gene: TRBJ1-6; CDR3 protein: CASSQDTWGAYNSPLHF; CDR3 DNA: TGCGCCAGCAGCCAAGATACGTGGGGCGCCTATAATTCACCACTCCACTTT
clone size: few; CDR3 length: 16; V gene: TRBV12-3/TRBV12-4; D gene: TRBD2; J gene: TRBJ2-5; CDR3 protein: CASSLDPGTSQETQYF; CDR3 DNA: TGTGCCAGCAGTTTAGATCCGGGGACTAGCCAAGAGACCCAGTACTTC
clone size: once; CDR3 length: 12; V gene: TRBV20-1; D gene: TRBD2; J gene: TRBJ2-3; CDR3 protein: CSGLAGSDTQYF; CDR3 DNA: TGCAGTGGACTAGCGGGGTCAGATACGCAGTATTTT
clone size: -; CDR3 length: 19; V gene: TRBV4-3; D gene: -; J gene: TRBJ2-1; CDR3 protein: CASSQETSSYHTDLDEQFF; CDR3 DNA: TGCGCCAGCAGCCAAGAAACATCCTCCTACCATACTGACCTGGATGAGCAGTTCTTC
clone size: -; CDR3 length: 15; V gene: TRBV28; D gene: -; J gene: TRBJ2-5; CDR3 protein: CASSLQGGGRETQYF; CDR3 DNA: TGTGCCAGCAGTTTACAAGGGGGCGGGAGAGAGACCCAGTACTTC
clone size: -; CDR3 length: 16; V gene: TRBV2; D gene: -; J gene: TRBJ1-1; CDR3 protein: CASSDGLRPLNTEAFF; CDR3 DNA: TGTGCCAGCAGTGATGGGTTGCGCCCCCTGAACACTGAAGCTTTCTTT
clone size: few; CDR3 length: 15; V gene: TRBV20-1; D gene: -; J gene: TRBJ2-5; CDR3 protein: CSASTEVGLGETQYF; CDR3 DNA: TGCAGTGCTAGTACCGAGGTTGGCCTGGGGGAGACCCAGTACTTC
clone size: -; CDR3 length: 15; V gene: TRBV20-1; D gene: -; J gene: TRBJ1-5; CDR3 protein: CSAERGRGGNQPQHF; CDR3 DNA: TGCAGTGCTGAGAGGGGGAGAGGTGGCAATCAGCCCCAGCATTTT
clone size: few; CDR3 length: 14; V gene: TRBV9; D gene: -; J gene: TRBJ2-1; CDR3 protein: CASSVQQSYNEQFF; CDR3 DNA: TGTGCCAGCAGCGTGCAACAGAGCTACAATGAGCAGTTCTTC
clone size: -; CDR3 length: 13; V gene: TRBV14; D gene: -; J gene: TRBJ2-1; CDR3 protein: CASSHIARETQFF; CDR3 DNA: TGTGCCAGCAGCCACATTGCCCGAGAGACCCAGTTCTTC
clone size: -; CDR3 length: 15; V gene: TRBV18; D gene: TRBD2; J gene: TRBJ2-3; CDR3 protein: CASSRGTSATDTQYF; CDR3 DNA: TGTGCCAGCTCACGCGGGACTAGCGCCACAGATACGCAGTATTTT
clone size: -; CDR3 length: 15; V gene: TRBV28; D gene: TRBD1; J gene: TRBJ1-2; CDR3 protein: CASSSQGVWNYGYTF; CDR3 DNA: TGTGCCAGCAGTTCCCAGGGGGTGTGGAACTATGGCTACACCTTC
clone size: -; CDR3 length: 16; V gene: TRBV4-3; D gene: -; J gene: TRBJ2-1; CDR3 protein: CASSPIGAPSYNGQFF; CDR3 DNA: TGCGCCAGCAGCCCCATAGGGGCTCCGTCCTACAATGGGCAGTTCTTT
clone size: few; CDR3 length: 11; V gene: TRBV20-1; D gene: -; J gene: TRBJ2-3; CDR3 protein: CSAQGTDTQYF; CDR3 DNA: TGCAGTGCGCAGGGCACAGATACGCAGTATTTT
clone size: -; CDR3 length: 14; V gene: TRBV5-1; D gene: -; J gene: TRBJ2-5; CDR3 protein: CASSQGTLYNEQYF; CDR3 DNA: TGCGCCAGCAGCCAAGGGACCCTCTACAATGAGCAGTACTTC
clone size: -; CDR3 length: 13; V gene: TRBV6-2/TRBV6-3; D gene: -; J gene: TRBJ2-1; CDR3 protein: CASSYRIFNEQFF; CDR3 DNA: TGTGCCAGCAGTTACAGGATTTTTAATGAGCAGTTCTTC
clone size: -; CDR3 length: 18; V gene: TRBV4-2; D gene: TRBD1; J gene: TRBJ1-1; CDR3 protein: CASSQDPGTGGGGTEAFF; CDR3 DNA: TGTGCCAGCAGCCAAGATCCCGGGACAGGGGGAGGAGGCACTGAAGCTTTCTTT
clone size: many; CDR3 length: 16; V gene: TRBV20-1; D gene: -; J gene: TRBJ2-7; CDR3 protein: CSARRLGDGESYEQYF; CDR3 DNA: TGCAGTGCTAGGAGGCTTGGGGACGGCGAATCCTACGAGCAGTACTTC
clone size: -; CDR3 length: 14; V gene: TRBV29-1; D gene: TRBD1; J gene: TRBJ1-1; CDR3 protein: CSVDSRQGKTEAFF; CDR3 DNA: TGCAGCGTTGATTCGCGACAGGGTAAAACTGAAGCTTTCTTT
clone size: -; CDR3 length: 14; V gene: TRBV20-1; D gene: -; J gene: TRBJ1-1; CDR3 protein: CSAEGEGPNTEAFF; CDR3 DNA: TGCAGTGCCGAGGGGGAGGGACCGAACACTGAAGCTTTCTTT
clone size: -; CDR3 length: 16; V gene: TRBV7-8; D gene: TRBD2; J gene: TRBJ2-7; CDR3 protein: CASSLVPSGSYYEQYF; CDR3 DNA: TGTGCCAGCAGCTTAGTACCTAGCGGGAGCTACTACGAGCAGTACTTC
clone size: -; CDR3 length: 15; V gene: TRBV9; D gene: -; J gene: TRBJ2-5; CDR3 protein: CASSVVVGAMETQYF; CDR3 DNA: TGTGCCAGCAGCGTAGTAGTGGGCGCAATGGAGACCCAGTACTTC